This T cell receptor (beta chain) was documented in a study of T cell changes during pregnancy in multiple sclerosis. TCRdb's table, derived via immunoSEQ multiplex PCR, lists solely in-frame clones and lacks some. Among more than 55,000 clones listed, about 89% were seen once. CDR1 MNHEY and CDR2 SMNVEV come from the germline V gene (reference sequence). V lost 3 bases and J lost 1, with 6 bases in between. The length of the CDR3 is 13 residues. The chain links TRBV27 to TRBJ2-5; TRBD1 might be the D (5 bases). The origin of this receptor is a female donor with multiple sclerosis, enrolled in a pregnancy study. This specimen was peripheral blood, taken in the second trimester of pregnancy. The CDR3: CASSLTAQETQYF. CDR3 DNA sequence: TGTGCCAGCAGTTTGACAGCCCAAGAGACCCAGTACTTC.